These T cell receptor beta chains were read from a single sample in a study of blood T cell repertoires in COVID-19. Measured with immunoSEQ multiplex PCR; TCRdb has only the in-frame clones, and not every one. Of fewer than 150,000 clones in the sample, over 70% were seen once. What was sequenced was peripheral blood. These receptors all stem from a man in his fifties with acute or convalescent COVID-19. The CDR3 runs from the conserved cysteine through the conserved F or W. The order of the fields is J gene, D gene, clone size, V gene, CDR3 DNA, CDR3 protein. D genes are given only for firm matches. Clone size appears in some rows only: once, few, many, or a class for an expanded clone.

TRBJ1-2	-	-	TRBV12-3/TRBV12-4	TGTGCCAGCAGTGATCAGGGCTATGGCTACACCTTC	CASSDQGYGYTF
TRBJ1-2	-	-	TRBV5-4	TGTGCCAGCACCAATACAGGCTATGGCTACACCTTC	CASTNTGYGYTF
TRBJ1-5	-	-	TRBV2	TGTGCCAGCAGTGCTGACATTAGCAATCAGCCCCAGCATTTT	CASSADISNQPQHF
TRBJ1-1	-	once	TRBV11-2	TGTGCCAGCCTTGATGGGGTGGGGGGCACTGAAGCTTTCTTT	CASLDGVGGTEAFF
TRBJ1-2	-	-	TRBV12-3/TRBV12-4	TGTGCCAGCAGTCACGACCGACCGGAGGGCTACACCTTC	CASSHDRPEGYTF
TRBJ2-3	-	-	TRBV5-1	TGCGCCAGCAGCTTGGTGATCGGTGCTAGCACAGATACGCAGTATTTT	CASSLVIGASTDTQYF
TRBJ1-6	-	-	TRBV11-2	TGTGCCAGCACTCCACAAAGCTCCTATAATTCACCCCTCCACTTT	CASTPQSSYNSPLHF
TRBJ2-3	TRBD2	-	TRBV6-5	TGTGCCGTACCGGGACTAGCTTCAGATACGCAGTATTTT	CAVPGLASDTQYF
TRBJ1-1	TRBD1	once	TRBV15	TGTGCCACCAGCAAGACAGGGCGAGGGTTCGCTGAAGCTTTCTTT	CATSKTGRGFAEAFF
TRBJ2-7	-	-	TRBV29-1	TGCAGCGCCCGACAGCTGAACTCCTACGAGCAGTACTTC	CSARQLNSYEQYF
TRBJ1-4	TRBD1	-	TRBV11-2	TGTGCCAGCAGCGCGCTCCGGGACAGGAAGGGAAAACTGTTTTTT	CASSALRDRKGKLFF
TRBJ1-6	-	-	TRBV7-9	TGTGCCAGCAGCCCCTCCGCGCCGTATTCACCCCTCCACTTT	CASSPSAPYSPLHF
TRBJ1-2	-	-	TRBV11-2	TGTGCCAGCAGCCCGGACAGCTACTATGGCTACACCTTC	CASSPDSYYGYTF
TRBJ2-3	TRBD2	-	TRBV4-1	TGCGCCAGCAGCCAGACGGGACTAGTCCCCATGGATACGCAGTATTTT	CASSQTGLVPMDTQYF
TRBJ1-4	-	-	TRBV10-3	TGTGCCATCAGTGATGGGAGTCACGAAAAACTGTTTTTT	CAISDGSHEKLFF
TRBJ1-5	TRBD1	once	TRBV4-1	TGCGCCAGCAGCCAGGACAGGGGGCTCTTAAGCAATCAGCCCCAGCATTTT	CASSQDRGLLSNQPQHF
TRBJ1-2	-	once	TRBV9	TGTGCCAGCCGAGACAGCAACTATGGCTACACCTTC	CASRDSNYGYTF
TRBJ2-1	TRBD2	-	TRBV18	TGTGCCAGCTCCCTCTGGACTAGCGGGGGATCATACAATGAGCAGTTCTTC	CASSLWTSGGSYNEQFF
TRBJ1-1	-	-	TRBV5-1	TGCGCCAGCAGCCAAGGCAGGGCGAACACTGAAGCTTTCTTT	CASSQGRANTEAFF
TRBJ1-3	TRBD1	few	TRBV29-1	TGCAGCGTTTCCGACAGGGGGAGAAACACCATATATTTT	CSVSDRGRNTIYF
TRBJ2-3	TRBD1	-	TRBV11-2	TGTGCCAGCAGCTTAATGGGACAGGGACCCACAGATACGCAGTATTTT	CASSLMGQGPTDTQYF
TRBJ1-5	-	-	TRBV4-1	TGCGCCAGCAGCCAAGCAGGGGACGGGCCCCAGCATTTT	CASSQAGDGPQHF
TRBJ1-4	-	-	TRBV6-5	TGTGCCAGCTCTGGACAGAGACCTGAAAAACTGTTTTTT	CASSGQRPEKLFF
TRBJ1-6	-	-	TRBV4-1	TGCGCCAGCAGCCAAGGGGCCCGTAATTCACCCCTCCACTTT	CASSQGARNSPLHF
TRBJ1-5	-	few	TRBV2	TGTGCCAGCAGTGACCCACAGGGTGGTCAGCCCCAGCATTTT	CASSDPQGGQPQHF
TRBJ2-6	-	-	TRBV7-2	TGTGCCAGCAGCCTCAGGAGGCTAGGACGGAGCTCTGGGGCCAACGTCCTGACTTTC	CASSLRRLGRSSGANVLTF
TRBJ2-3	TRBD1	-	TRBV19	TGTGCCAGTAGTCCCCGACAGGGGAGGACAGATACGCAGTATTTT	CASSPRQGRTDTQYF
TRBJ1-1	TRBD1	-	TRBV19	TGTGCCAGTAGTATCCTCGACAGGGGTGAAGCTTTCTTT	CASSILDRGEAFF
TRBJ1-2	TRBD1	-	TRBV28	TGTGCCAGCAGGCTCCAAAGGACAGGGGGAGGCTACACCTTC	CASRLQRTGGGYTF
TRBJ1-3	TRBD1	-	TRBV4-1	TGCGCCAGCAGCCAATTCACGGACAGGAGCTCTGGAAACACCATATATTTT	CASSQFTDRSSGNTIYF
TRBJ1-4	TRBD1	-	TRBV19	TGTGCCAGTAGTTTATACAGGGGCGAAAAACTGTTTTTT	CASSLYRGEKLFF
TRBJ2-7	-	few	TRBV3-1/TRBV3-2	TGTGCCAGCAGCCAAGTTACAGCGCGGGCGCAGTACTTC	CASSQVTARAQYF
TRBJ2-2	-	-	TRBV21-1	TGTGCCAGCAGCAAAGCTCTCGTGACAGGGGGCGCAAAGTCCGGGGAGCTGTTTTTT	CASSKALVTGGAKSGELFF
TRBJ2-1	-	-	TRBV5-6	TGTGCCAGCAGCTTGGGATGGCAGGGGTTTGGTGAGCAGTTCTTC	CASSLGWQGFGEQFF
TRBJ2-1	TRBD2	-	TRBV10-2	TGCGCCAGCAGTGAGTCGGGGGACTACTACAATGAGCAGTTCTTC	CASSESGDYYNEQFF
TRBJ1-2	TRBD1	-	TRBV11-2	TGTGCCAGCAGCTCGGCAGGGGGCAACGGCTACACCTTC	CASSSAGGNGYTF
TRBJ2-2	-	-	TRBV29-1	TGCAGCGCCGGCGGAGGCGCGAACACCGGGGAGCTGTTTTTT	CSAGGGANTGELFF
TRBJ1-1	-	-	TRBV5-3	TGTGCCAGAAGCTTAAATAACAGGGAGAACACTGAAGCTTTCTTT	CARSLNNRENTEAFF
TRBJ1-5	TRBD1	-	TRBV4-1	TGCGCCAGCAGCCAACAAGAACAGGGGGGTGGGTCCCAGCATTTT	CASSQQEQGGGSQHF
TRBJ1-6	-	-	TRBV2	TGTGCCAGCAGTACAGGGATACCCCTCCACTTT	CASSTGIPLHF
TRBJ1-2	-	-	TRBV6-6	TGTGCCAGCAGCTCAACCGGGACAAAAGAGGGCTACACCTTC	CASSSTGTKEGYTF
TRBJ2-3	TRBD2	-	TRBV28	TGTGCCAGCAAGGTAGGGACTAGCCTGGATACGCAGTATTTT	CASKVGTSLDTQYF
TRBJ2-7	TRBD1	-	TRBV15	TGTGCCACCAGCAGCATGGGACAGGGGGCTGGCGAGCAGTACTTC	CATSSMGQGAGEQYF
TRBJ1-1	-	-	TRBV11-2	TGTGCCAGCAGCTTATCGGGGGGCGCGCGCACTGAAGCTTTCTTT	CASSLSGGARTEAFF
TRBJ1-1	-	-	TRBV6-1	TGTGCCAGCAGTGAAGTCTCGGGGGGATGGACTGAAGCTTTCTTT	CASSEVSGGWTEAFF
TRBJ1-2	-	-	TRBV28	TGTGCCACCCAGCAGCGACTTAACTATGGCTACACCTTC	CATQQRLNYGYTF
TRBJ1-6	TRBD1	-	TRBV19	TGTGCCAGTAACCCGCCAGGACAGGGACGTTCACCCCTCCACTTT	CASNPPGQGRSPLHF
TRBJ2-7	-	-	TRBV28	TGTGCCAGCAGCGGGCAGGGGCTACCAGAGCAGTACTTC	CASSGQGLPEQYF
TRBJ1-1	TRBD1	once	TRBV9	TGTGCCAGCAGCGTAACGACAGGGAAGAACACTGAAGCTTTCTTT	CASSVTTGKNTEAFF
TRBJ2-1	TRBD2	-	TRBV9	TGTGCCAGCAGCGTCGCCCCGATCGGGGGGATCTACAATGAGCAGTTCTTC	CASSVAPIGGIYNEQFF
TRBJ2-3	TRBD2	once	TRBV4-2	TGTGCCAGCAGCGCCATTCCCCTCGCGGGGGGGTTGACAGATACGCAGTATTTT	CASSAIPLAGGLTDTQYF